This T cell receptor beta chain derives from a study of CD8 T cell repertoires and HIV-1 epitope variants. Germline CDR1 and CDR2: MDHEN and SYDVKM. With 7 bases removed from V and 8 bases from J, the gap between germline ends came to 20 bases. The CDR3 is 14 residues long. Clones were sequenced by immunoSEQ multiplex PCR, and TCRdb holds only the in-frame ones, with some missing. The table lists some 5,600 clones, 50% to 70% of them singletons, with about 40% in the top ten. About this clone itself: Its target is unknown.

The rearrangement uses TRBV28 and TRBJ1-1; possible D gene TRBD1, 5 bases. The TCR was taken from a male donor with HIV. The sample consisted of cultured CD8+ T cells derived from PBMCs. The CDR3 here is CASTPGARVPEAFF. The DNA of the CDR3 is TGTGCCAGCACCCCTGGGGCACGGGTGCCCGAAGCTTTCTTT. The full variable domain, its missing parts supplied by reference TRBV28 and TRBJ1-1, is DVKVTQSSRYLVKRTGEKVFLECVQDMDHENMFWYRQDPGLGLRLIYFSYDVKMKEKGDIPEGYSVSREKKERFSLILESASTNQTSMYLCASTPGARVPEAFFGQGTRLTVV.